Following are 5 T cell receptor beta chains from one sample sequenced in a study of control samples from healthy donors and cancer patients. TCRdb's copy holds only in-frame clones and misses some; the assay was immunoSEQ multiplex PCR. The sample lists roughly 59,000 clones; roughly 90% were seen once. Sequenced input: PBMCs. The source is a man aged 40-49 years with colorectal cancer.

A few counts support this clone. J is TRBJ1-5 and V is TRBV6-5; no clear D gene. This CDR3 has 13 residues. Trimming stripped 11 bases from V and 0 bases from J, with 11 bases between. Looked up from germline, CDR1 is MNHEY and CDR2 is SVGAGI. CDR3 loop: CAARPDSNQPQHF. In nucleotides, the CDR3 is TGTGCCGCTCGTCCGGATAGCAATCAGCCCCAGCATTTT.

V is TRBV5-4 and J is TRBJ2-2; 8 nucleotides align to TRBD1. The CDR3 covers 15 residues. Germline V gene data show CDR1 as SGHNT and CDR2 as YYREEE (reference sequence). After removal of 4 bases from V and 5 bases from J, the junction contained 7 bases not matched to a gene. CDR3 amino acids: CASSRGQGSTGELFF. CDR3 nucleotides: TGTGCCAGCAGCCGAGGACAGGGAAGTACCGGGGAGCTGTTTTTT.

This clone has a single count. V is TRBV12-3 or TRBV12-4 and J is TRBJ2-7, with D tentatively TRBD2 (6 bases). The CDR3 loop spans 13 amino acids. The V and J ends lost 6 bases and 1 base respectively, with 10 bases between them. CDR3 loop: CASRPTSSYEQYF. Written as DNA, the CDR3 is TGTGCCAGCAGGCCGACTAGTTCCTACGAGCAGTACTTC.

V usage is TRBV2 and J usage is TRBJ1-1, with 8 bases matching TRBD1. Losses at the gene ends were 4 bases for V and 6 bases for J; bases not matched to a gene: 16. The CDR3 has 17 residues. The germline gives CDR1 SNHLY, CDR2 FYNNEI. CDR3 sequence (DNA): TGTGCCAGCAGTGCAGCCGGGACAGGCATAGGGGTAGCTGAAGCTTTCTTT. Protein: CASSAAGTGIGVAEAFF.

This clone was observed once. The rearrangement joins TRBV5-1 to TRBJ2-5, with D perhaps matching TRBD1 or TRBD2 (6 bases each). V dropped 4 bases and J dropped 3 bases, with 10 bases sitting between them. Germline V gene sequence: CDR1 SGHRS, CDR2 YFSETQ. The CDR3 contains 13 residues. The CDR3 nucleotides read TGCGCCAGCAGCCGGGGGCTCAAAGAGACCCAGTACTTC. Its translation: CASSRGLKETQYF.